A single sample is the source of the 2 T cell receptor beta chains below, sequenced in a study of blood T cells in healthy people across ages. A second about 6 to 11 cycle PCR used barcoded and J-beta primers. One entry per CDR3 protein results from TCRdb running MiXCR on the 5' RACE reads. The sample includes approximately 900,000 distinct CDR3 sequences, about 48% of them seen just once. Sequences were obtained from blood. Every receptor here comes from a man aged 30-40 years in good health.

This chain joins TRBV5-4 and TRBJ1-4, with D perhaps matching TRBD1 (6 bases). Germline assignment: CDR1 SGHNT and CDR2 YYREEE (reference sequence). V was trimmed by 0 bases and J by 7 bases, leaving 7 bases between them. The CDR3 totals 13 residues. CDR3 region: CASSLDRAEKLFF. CDR3 DNA: TGTGCCAGCAGCTTGGACAGGGCTGAAAAACTGTTTTTT.

This clonotype has only a few counts. The chain employs TRBV29-1 and TRBJ2-3; D uncertain. V shed 2 bases and J shed 2 bases, with 8 bases lying between them. CDR3 length equals 13 residues. Germline CDR1 and CDR2: SQVTM and ANQGSEA. The CDR3 DNA sequence: TGCAGCGTTGAACCTGTAAACACAGATACGCAGTATTTT. It encodes CSVEPVNTDTQYF.